Given below is one TCR beta chain in context. In this sample, this clone turned up a few times. Its antigen target is currently unknown. It has no much larger one-base neighbor in the sample; base qualities were not kept. Receptor amplification or capture employed the immunoSEQ multiplex PCR assay. Deep sequencing of rearranged TCR beta loci, alongside multiparametric flow cytometry, was used to profile T cell repertoires. TCRdb holds this immuneACCESS table with in-frame rearrangements only. Some clones are missing; in checked studies, unresolved V genes explain under half, and the rest has no known cause. This sample holds over 50,000 clones; approximately 83% were observed only once. The ten biggest clones cover roughly 2.3% of the sample. This sample was taken from a study of lymphopenia after photon versus proton radiotherapy (dated by TCRdb to about 2019). Notes on the research overall: The study compared the immunological effects of photon versus proton radiation therapy in patients with gastrointestinal tumors who developed high-grade lymphopenia. A cohort of around 21 patients with gastrointestinal tumors who received either photon or proton therapy and subsequently developed lymphopenia was included. The goal of the study was to characterize the differences between the two radiation modalities in how they affect the immune system.

On the study overall, not on this receptor specifically: Once the lymphocyte count had reached its nadir, the repertoires of photon-treated patients showed oligoclonal expansion, particularly of CD8+ Temra cells, and this expansion drove the decline in diversity. Across the cohort, an inverse correlation was found between a larger post-nadir drop in TCR diversity and overall survival time among patients who died. The authors looked at the survival association only in patients who died, and they framed better survival with proton therapy as a possibility rather than a demonstrated result. During treatment, patients who received photon therapy lost naive T cells and TCR diversity and gained effector/memory populations, whereas patients who received proton therapy remained relatively stable.

The CDR3 covers 15 residues, taking in both the cysteine and the phenylalanine. This entry keeps only the CDR3 DNA: 45 bases, framed from base 1. The V end gives up 5 bases and the J end 10 bases, leaving 7 bases in the junction not matched to a gene. The germline V gene supplies CDR1 SGHAT and CDR2 FQNNGV. The receptor chain draws on TRBV11-2 and TRBJ1-6, with TRBD1 matching 11 junction bases. The sample was peripheral blood, taken from a patient treated with photon-based radiotherapy. This TCR came from a man aged 40-49 years with gastric cancer. The DNA reads TGTGCCAGCAGCCGGACAGGGGGCCAGGGCTCACCCCTCCACTTT. This gives the protein CASSRTGGQGSPLHF.